A single sample gave rise to the 24 T cell receptor beta chains below, sequenced in a study of shared clonotypes between healthy human individuals. It was CD45RO-negative cells, positively selected for CCR7, that made up naive CD8 cells, with terminally differentiated effector memory CD45RA+ cells excluded. Here immunoSEQ multiplex PCR was the method, and the copy in TCRdb shows in-frame clones only, minus some. This table has hundreds of thousands of clones, 95% to 97% appearing once. Sequences were obtained from naive CD8+ T cells sorted from blood. These TCRs come from a woman aged 30 to 39 in good health.

The chain employs TRBV5-4 and TRBJ2-3; D not resolved. CDR1 is SGHNT, CDR2 YYREEE, per germline (reference sequence). The CDR3 spans 13 residues. V lost 3 bases and J 2 bases, leaving 7 bases between the germline ends. The CDR3 region has the DNA TGTGCCAGCAGCTGGGTGCCCACAGATACGCAGTATTTT. This sequence encodes CASSWVPTDTQYF.

The rearrangement uses TRBV7-9 and TRBJ1-4, with TRBD1 as a possible D gene (5 bases). CDR3 size: 16 residues. V was trimmed by 5 bases and J by 8 bases, leaving 21 bases between them. Germline-derived CDR1 and CDR2 are SEHNR and FQNEAQ (reference sequence). This chain's CDR3 is CASSTPRRGAGEKLFF. The CDR3 DNA sequence: TGTGCCAGCAGCACCCCAAGGAGGGGCGCGGGCGAAAAACTGTTTTTT.

The rearrangement joins TRBV7-3 to TRBJ2-1; 8 bases agree with TRBD2. Germline V gene lookup returns CDR1 SGHTA and CDR2 FQGTGA. The CDR3 is made up of 16 amino acids. V was clipped by 2 bases and J by 6 bases; unmatched bases: 9. The DNA for the CDR3 is TGTGCCAGCAGCTTAGCAAGCGGGAGTCCCTTCAATGAGCAGTTCTTC. Translation gives CASSLASGSPFNEQFF.

The CDR3 region is CASSIAGQGHEQYF. CDR3 nucleotides: TGTGCCAGTAGTATAGCGGGACAGGGGCACGAGCAGTACTTC. The rearrangement links TRBV19 to TRBJ2-7; 10 bases are a match to TRBD1. From germline, CDR1 is LNHDA and CDR2 SQIVND (reference sequence). This CDR3 has 14 amino acids. With 1 base clipped from V and 5 bases from J, the junction kept 2 bases outside the gene matches.

This CDR3 is CASSVGIRPGGPTDTQYF. The CDR3 DNA reads TGTGCCAGCAGCGTAGGTATCCGTCCGGGAGGACCCACAGATACGCAGTATTTT. The chain links TRBV9 to TRBJ2-3; 7 bases fit TRBD2. The J segment lost 2 bases and the V segment lost 0 bases, leaving 12 bases of the junction unmatched. The CDR3 is 18 residues long. Germline CDR1 reads SGDLS; CDR2 reads YYNGEE.

The chain recombines TRBV4-2 with TRBJ2-7; D possibly corresponds to TRBD1 (5 bases). The CDR3 is made up of 18 amino acids. Germline V gene data show CDR1 as LGHNA and CDR2 as YNFKEQ. V was pared by 2 bases and J by 2 bases, with 22 bases between. In DNA, the CDR3 is TGTGCCAGCAGCCAATTCGGCCGGTCTCAGGGCACTGCCTACGAGCAGTACTTC. Amino acid sequence: CASSQFGRSQGTAYEQYF.

The CDR3: CAWSGAGLGTEAFF. CDR3 in DNA: TGTGCCTGGTCCGGGGCAGGTTTGGGCACTGAAGCTTTCTTT. The chain joins TRBV30 to TRBJ1-1; a possible D gene is TRBD1 (5 bases). Looked up from germline, CDR1 is GTSNPN and CDR2 is SVGIG (reference sequence). The CDR3 has 14 amino acids. V lost 5 bases to trimming and J lost 4 bases, with 17 bases between them.

The rearrangement uses TRBV5-6 and TRBJ1-4; D gene unclear. The CDR3 loop spans 16 amino acids. Germline CDR1 is SGHDT and CDR2 is YYEEEE. With 4 bases removed from V and 1 base from J, the gap between germline ends came to 14 bases. The CDR3 DNA reads TGTGCCAGCAGCGGTAACCCGGACGGAACTAATGAAAAACTGTTTTTT. Protein: CASSGNPDGTNEKLFF. Looking up the rest from reference TRBV5-6 and TRBJ1-4 gives the full variable domain: DAGVTQSPTHLIKTRGQQVTLRCSPKSGHDTVSWYQQALGQGPQFIFQYYEEEERQRGNFPDRFSGHQFPNYSSELNVNALLLGDSALYLCASSGNPDGTNEKLFFGSGTQLSVL.

This chain links TRBV4-1 with TRBJ2-7, with 7 positions matching TRBD1. V gave up 4 bases and J gave up 3 bases; unmatched junction bases: 6. In germline, CDR1 is MGHRA, CDR2 YSYEKL. The CDR3 is 14 residues long. CDR3 sequence (DNA): TGCGCCAGCAGCCTTACGGCAGGGGGCTACGAGCAGTACTTC. Translation: CASSLTAGGYEQYF.

The genes are TRBV28 and TRBJ2-7; TRBD2 aligns across 7 bases. CDR3 length: 16 residues. CDR1 and CDR2 from the germline V gene are MDHEN and SYDVKM. The ends lost 6 bases at V and 2 bases at J; junction bases unmatched: 13. The CDR3 reads CASSQTPLAAAYEQYF. Here the CDR3 DNA reads TGTGCCAGCAGCCAAACCCCCCTAGCGGCGGCCTACGAGCAGTACTTC.

The genes are TRBV6-5 and TRBJ2-6; no reliable D call. Trimming took off 4 bases at V and 2 bases at J, with 3 bases between the two ends. Germline V gene data show CDR1 as MNHEY and CDR2 as SVGAGI. This CDR3 is 13 amino acids long. In DNA form, the CDR3 reads TGTGCCAGCAGTTTCCCTGGGGCCAACGTCCTGACTTTC. It is translated as CASSFPGANVLTF.

This rearrangement joins TRBV28 to TRBJ2-7; TRBD1 agrees at 10 bases. In germline, CDR1 is MDHEN, CDR2 SYDVKM. V was pared by 2 bases and J by 4 bases, with 5 bases of the junction left unmatched. This CDR3 has 15 residues. CDR3 region: CASSLLRTGGYEQYF. Written as DNA, the CDR3 is TGTGCCAGCAGTTTACTGCGGACAGGGGGTTACGAGCAGTACTTC.

CDR3 in DNA: TGTGCCAGCAGTTACACGACAGGGGTCGAGACCCAGTACTTC. Protein product: CASSYTTGVETQYF. This rearrangement joins TRBV6-5 to TRBJ2-5; TRBD1 agrees at 8 bases. The trim removed 2 bases at V and 5 bases at J, leaving 4 bases unmatched. The germline V gene encodes CDR1 MNHEY and CDR2 SVGAGI. This CDR3 has 14 residues.

The chain combines TRBV28 with TRBJ2-7; D is possibly TRBD2 (7 bases). The CDR3 is 12 amino acids. Germline V lookup: CDR1 MDHEN, CDR2 SYDVKM. V was clipped by 6 bases and J by 6 bases, with 12 bases between them. This CDR3 is CASRGGAPEQYF. The CDR3 DNA follows: TGTGCCAGCAGGGGGGGGGCGCCCGAGCAGTACTTC.

As for this clone: Other nucleotide sequences in the sample specify the same CDR3. The chain is built from TRBV27 and TRBJ1-5, with no clear D. V gave up 3 bases and J gave up 0 bases, with 6 bases separating them. The germline CDR1 and CDR2 sequences are MNHEY and SMNVEV (reference sequence). The CDR3 is 14 residues long. CDR3 nucleotides: TGTGCCAGCAGTTTGGTAGGTAGCAATCAGCCCCAGCATTTT. It codes for CASSLVGSNQPQHF.

The chain uses TRBV11-2 and TRBJ2-1; TRBD2 agrees at 10 bases. Looked up from germline, CDR1 is SGHAT and CDR2 is FQNNGV. The V gene end was trimmed by 0 bases and the J gene end by 9 bases; junction bases not matched to a gene: 8. The CDR3 sequence is 16 residues long. The CDR3 loop reads CASSLDGLAGVGEQFF. CDR3 sequence (DNA): TGTGCCAGCAGCTTAGATGGTCTAGCGGGAGTCGGTGAGCAGTTCTTC.

This clone showed up just once. V and J are TRBV7-9 and TRBJ2-7; TRBD2 matches at 15 bases. V lost 8 bases to trimming and J lost 7 bases; unmatched junction nucleotides: 9. Germline V gives CDR1 SEHNR, CDR2 FQNEAQ (reference sequence). The CDR3 length is 15 residues. CDR3 DNA sequence: TGTGCCAGCGCAGGGACTAGCGGGAGGCTGGGAGAGCAGTACTTC. Translation: CASAGTSGRLGEQYF.

The sample holds a few counts of this clone. The gene calls are TRBV27 and TRBJ1-1, with a tentative D call TRBD1 (5 bases). The CDR3 is made up of 12 amino acids. Trimming pared 7 bases from V and 1 base from J, leaving 7 bases between. Germline CDR1 is MNHEY and CDR2 is SMNVEV (reference sequence). DNA of the CDR3: TGTGCCAGCAAAACAGGGAACACTGAAGCTTTCTTT. Translated, it gives CASKTGNTEAFF.

This chain joins TRBV10-3 and TRBJ1-5; D is undetermined. V dropped 3 bases and J dropped 6 bases, with 6 bases sitting between them. The germline CDR1 and CDR2 sequences are ENHRY and SYGVKD. The CDR3 runs 12 residues. The DNA of the CDR3 is TGTGCCATCAGTGACGAGCTTCAGCCCCAGCATTTT. This sequence encodes CAISDELQPQHF.

The J gene is TRBJ2-7, the V gene TRBV5-1; D may correspond to TRBD1 or TRBD2 (5 bases each). Germline CDR1 reads SGHRS; CDR2 reads YFSETQ. Trimming cost V 3 bases and J 2 bases, with 15 bases left between them. The CDR3 loop spans 15 amino acids. CDR3 sequence reads: CASSSGTGPAYEQYF. CDR3 in DNA: TGCGCCAGCAGCTCGGGGACCGGGCCCGCCTACGAGCAGTACTTC.

CDR3 coding DNA: TGTGCCAGCAGGTCGGTGAACGGGGAGCTGTTTTTT. It translates to CASRSVNGELFF. The chain is built from TRBV5-4 and TRBJ2-2; D is undetermined. Deletions cut 5 bases from V and 7 bases from J, with 9 bases between. Germline V gene lookup returns CDR1 SGHNT and CDR2 YYREEE (reference sequence). This CDR3 has 12 amino acids.

This chain's CDR3 is CASKERRELFF. The CDR3 DNA reads TGTGCCAGCAAAGAACGCAGGGAGCTGTTTTTT. The chain couples TRBV2 to TRBJ2-2; D unclear. This CDR3 region has 11 residues. CDR1 and CDR2 from the germline V gene are SNHLY and FYNNEI. V gave up 7 bases and J gave up 9 bases, with 9 bases separating them.

The chain carries TRBV7-8 and TRBJ2-5, with D possibly matching TRBD2 (7 bases). This CDR3 has 14 amino acids. Per germline, CDR1 SGHVS and CDR2 FQNEAQ. V lost 2 bases and J lost 6, with 13 bases in between. CDR3 DNA sequence: TGTGCCAGCAGCTTAATTTACGGGGGGCAGACCCAGTACTTC. It specifies CASSLIYGGQTQYF.

As DNA, the CDR3 is TGCGCCAGCAGCCATAGGGGAAGGGACAATGAGCAGTTCTTC. This gives the protein CASSHRGRDNEQFF. The rearrangement links TRBV4-1 to TRBJ2-1; the D gene is possibly TRBD1 (5 bases). In germline, CDR1 is MGHRA, CDR2 YSYEKL. Trimming removed 3 bases at V and 5 bases at J, with 11 bases between. This CDR3 is built from 14 residues.